This is a list of T cell receptor beta chains from one sample in a study of cytomegalovirus exposure and HLA in healthy donors. Sequencing used immunoSEQ multiplex PCR; TCRdb keeps in-frame clones, though not all of them. The sample yields 180,000 or so clones, approximately 80% seen once. Sequencing used PBMCs. The receptors were sampled from a girl between 5 and 17 years old in good health and CMV-seropositive. Each CDR3 is given with its conserved first and last residue. The order of the fields is J gene, V gene, clone size, D gene, CDR3 DNA, CDR3 protein. The D gene is left open where the match is weak. Size tells how often a clone was seen (once, few, many) or the class of an expanded clone, and some rows leave it out.

>TRBJ1-2|TRBV2|-|TRBD1
TGTGCCAGCATTACAGGACAGGGAAAGAGTGGCTACACCTTC
CASITGQGKSGYTF
>TRBJ2-7|TRBV27|-|TRBD2
TGTGCCAGCAGTTGGTCGGGAGGGGGGTGGGGGGAGCAGTACTTC
CASSWSGGGWGEQYF
>TRBJ2-7|TRBV7-8|-|TRBD2
TGTGCCTGTGGACTAGCGGGAGAGGGCGAGCAGTACTTC
CACGLAGEGEQYF
>TRBJ2-7|TRBV4-3|-|-
TGCGCCAGCAGCCAATCGGTGTCGGGAACTCTTAGTTCCTACGAGCAGTACTTC
CASSQSVSGTLSSYEQYF
>TRBJ1-6|TRBV11-2|-|TRBD1
TGTGCCAGCAGCTATACAGGGGGGAATTCACCCCTCCACTTT
CASSYTGGNSPLHF
>TRBJ1-2|TRBV6-1|-|-
TGTGCCAGCTGGGGGGGCCTCTATGGCTACACCTTC
CASWGGLYGYTF
>TRBJ1-2|TRBV2|-|-
TGTGCCAGCAGCTGGGACTCTCGCTGGGACTATGGCTACACCTTC
CASSWDSRWDYGYTF
>TRBJ1-2|TRBV4-1|-|-
TGCGCCAGCAGCCAAGATCACAGGGAGGGCTATGGCTACACCTTC
CASSQDHREGYGYTF
>TRBJ2-7|TRBV4-2|-|-
TGTGCCAGCTCGGAGACAGAACTCTACGAGCAGTACTTC
CASSETELYEQYF
>TRBJ2-7|TRBV18|-|TRBD1
TGTGCCAGCTCACCCACAGGGGAAGCCTACGAGCAGTACTTC
CASSPTGEAYEQYF
>TRBJ1-3|TRBV19|-|-
TGTGCCTCACAAGGCGGTGATTCTGGAAACACCATATATTTT
CASQGGDSGNTIYF
>TRBJ2-1|TRBV5-4|-|TRBD2
TGTGCCAGCTCCAGCGGGAGCTACAATGAGCAGTTCTTC
CASSSGSYNEQFF
>TRBJ1-4|TRBV7-2|-|TRBD1
TGTGCCAGCAGTCGATTGACAGGGGGATTTGAAAAACTGTTTTTT
CASSRLTGGFEKLFF
>TRBJ2-3|TRBV6-1|-|-
TGTGCCAGCTGTAGGTCGGGGGGCACAGATACGCAGTATTTT
CASCRSGGTDTQYF
>TRBJ1-5|TRBV15|-|-
TGTGCCACCAGATTCCCGGAGGAGGAGAGCAATCAGCCCCAGCATTTT
CATRFPEEESNQPQHF
>TRBJ1-1|TRBV6-5|-|-
TGTGCCAGCAGTCCCCCCCAGGGAACTGAAGCTTTCTTT
CASSPPQGTEAFF
>TRBJ2-7|TRBV6-4|-|TRBD2
TGTGCCAGCAGTGACTCTCGACTAGCGGGAGGTAGGTACTTC
CASSDSRLAGGRYF
>TRBJ2-5|TRBV4-2|-|-
TGTGCCAGCAGCCCGACCGGGGAAGAGACCCAGTACTTC
CASSPTGEETQYF
>TRBJ2-2|TRBV4-2|-|TRBD2
TGTGCCAGCAGCCCGGCGTTTAGACTAGCGGGAAACACCGGGGAGCTGTTTTTT
CASSPAFRLAGNTGELFF
>TRBJ2-3|TRBV5-1|few|TRBD2
TGCGCCAGCAGCCGGGACGGACAGGGACTAGCGGTTAACACAGATACGCAGTATTTT
CASSRDGQGLAVNTDTQYF
>TRBJ2-7|TRBV5-1|-|-
TGCGCCAGCAGCTTGGTGTCAGGCGTCCTCACCTACGAGCAGTACTTC
CASSLVSGVLTYEQYF
>TRBJ2-1|TRBV4-1|-|-
TGCGCCAGCAGCCAAGGAAAAGGGGTCGATGAGCAGTTCTTC
CASSQGKGVDEQFF
>TRBJ2-3|TRBV19|-|-
TGTGCCAGTAGTACCTACTGGACAGATACGCAGTATTTT
CASSTYWTDTQYF
>TRBJ2-1|TRBV9|-|-
TGTGCCAGCAGCGTAACAGCGGGTGACTCCTACAATGAGCAGTTCTTC
CASSVTAGDSYNEQFF
>TRBJ2-3|TRBV27|-|TRBD2
TGTGCCAGCAGTTCTTTTATAGCGGGAAGCACAGATACGCAGTATTTT
CASSSFIAGSTDTQYF
>TRBJ2-3|TRBV4-1|-|TRBD1
TGCGCCAGCAGCCAAGGGAGAGGACAGGGCCTTGATACGCAGTATTTT
CASSQGRGQGLDTQYF
>TRBJ2-1|TRBV7-9|-|TRBD2
TGTGCCAGCAGCTTTACTAGCGGTTCCTCCAATGAGCAGTTCTTC
CASSFTSGSSNEQFF
>TRBJ2-5|TRBV6-5|-|TRBD2
TGTGCCAGCAGTTATTGGTCTAGCGGTTCTGAGACCCAGTACTTC
CASSYWSSGSETQYF
>TRBJ2-1|TRBV27|-|TRBD1
TGTGCCAGCAGGGACAGGGGGCTCGGGAATGAGCAGTTCTTC
CASRDRGLGNEQFF
>TRBJ2-1|TRBV11-3|-|TRBD2
TGTGCCAGCAGCTCTGGAGCGGGAGGTACGGATGAGCAGTTCTTC
CASSSGAGGTDEQFF
>TRBJ1-4|TRBV9|few|-
TGTGCCAGCAGCGTGGGGACGGGGGAGGGAGAAAAACTGTTTTTT
CASSVGTGEGEKLFF
>TRBJ1-2|TRBV10-2|-|TRBD1
TGCGCCAGCACCGGGGACAGGCCATTTTTC
CASTGDRPFF
>TRBJ1-5|TRBV18|-|TRBD1
TGTGCCAGCTCACCGGGACAGGGGGCGGTGGGCAATCAGCCCCAGCATTTT
CASSPGQGAVGNQPQHF
>TRBJ2-1|TRBV19|-|TRBD2
TGTGCCAGTAGTGAGAGCGGGGGAAGATACAATGAGCAGTTCTTC
CASSESGGRYNEQFF
>TRBJ2-1|TRBV9|-|TRBD2
TGTGCCAGCAGCGTGATGGGACTAGCGGGGAATGAGCAGTTCTTC
CASSVMGLAGNEQFF
>TRBJ1-2|TRBV27|-|TRBD1
TGTGCCAGCAGTTTGCGGGACAGCTATGGCTACACCTTC
CASSLRDSYGYTF
>TRBJ2-1|TRBV5-3|once|-
TGTGCCAGAAGCTTTAGTCTCGAACAGTTCTTC
CARSFSLEQFF